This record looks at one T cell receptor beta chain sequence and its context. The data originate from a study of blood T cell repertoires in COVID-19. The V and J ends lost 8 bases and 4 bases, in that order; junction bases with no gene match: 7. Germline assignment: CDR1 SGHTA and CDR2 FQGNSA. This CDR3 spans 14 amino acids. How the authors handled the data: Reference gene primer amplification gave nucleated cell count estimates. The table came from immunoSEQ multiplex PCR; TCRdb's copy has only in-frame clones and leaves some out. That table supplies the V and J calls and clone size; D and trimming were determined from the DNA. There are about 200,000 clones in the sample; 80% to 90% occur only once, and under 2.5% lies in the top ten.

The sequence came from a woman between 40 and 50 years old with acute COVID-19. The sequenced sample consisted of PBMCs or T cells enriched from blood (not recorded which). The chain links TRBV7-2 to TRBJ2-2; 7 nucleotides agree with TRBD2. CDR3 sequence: CASGWGGTTGELFF. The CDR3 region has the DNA TGTGCCAGCGGCTGGGGGGGGACCACCGGGGAGCTGTTTTTT.